This entry features one T cell receptor beta chain sequence. This table comes from immunoSEQ multiplex PCR, and its TCRdb copy is limited to in-frame clones, with some not included. The sample has some 20,000 clones, roughly three quarters seen once. The germline gives CDR1 SGHTS, CDR2 YDEGEE. Deletions cut 3 bases from V and 7 bases from J, with 7 bases between. This CDR3 is 11 amino acids long. These newly diagnosed stage II-IVA oral cavity squamous cell carcinoma patients had no prior systemic or radiation treatment. Analysis of PBMCs was direct, with no culture step. These data are taken from a study of neoadjuvant anti-PD-1 for oral cavity cancer.

The source of this sequence is a person between 40 and 79 years old with oral cavity squamous cell carcinoma. Material: PBMCs, obtained before nivolumab (anti-PD-1) treatment. The chain employs TRBV5-8 and TRBJ1-1; D is ambiguous. The CDR3 DNA sequence: TGTGCCAGCAGCTCCCGTCGTGAAGCTTTCTTT. Amino acids: CASSSRREAFF.